The T cell receptor (beta chain) described here comes from a study of CD8 T cells in Susac syndrome. The CDR3 length is 17 residues. Germline V gives CDR1 LGHDT, CDR2 YNNKEL (reference sequence). The V end lost 0 bases, the J end lost 5 bases, and 16 bases lay between the germline ends. In blood CD8+ and CD4+ T cells, TCR beta underwent sequencing. Healthy donors constituted the controls, which were matched for age and sex. TEMRA cells were enriched by FACS, and CD4+ and CD8+ T cells were negatively isolated. With random hexamers, roughly 0.5 to 1 ug RNA was reverse transcribed. Amplification of TCR beta CDR3 across 54 Vbeta and 13 Jbeta was performed with immunoSEQ multiplex PCR. TCRdb used MiXCR to reprocess the immunoSEQ multiplex PCR reads, holding one entry per CDR3 protein. The profile covers approximately 160,000 distinct CDR3 sequences, with around 93% appearing a single time and just over 0.13% taken by the ten largest.

The rearrangement joins TRBV3-1 to TRBJ2-2; D gene uncertain. The TCR comes from a human donor in good health. Material for sequencing was CD4+ T cells from PBMCs. CDR3 sequence (DNA): TGTGCCAGCAGCCAAGATAGGGCGGCCGCTTGGACCGGGGAGCTGTTTTTT. It specifies CASSQDRAAAWTGELFF.